The entry below gives a single T cell receptor (beta chain) sequence along with its context. Its antigen is not known. The sample belongs to a study of cytomegalovirus exposure and HLA in healthy donors. Some clones are missing from TCRdb's copy, which holds only in-frame ones; the method was immunoSEQ multiplex PCR. Of 350,000 or so clones listed, roughly 89% are singletons. The CDR3 consists of 11 residues. Germline assignment: CDR1 MDHEN and CDR2 SYDVKM. The V end lost 8 bases, the J end lost 8 bases, and 10 bases lay between the germline ends. The donors were part of the 120-subject validation cohort, which stood apart from the approximately 670-subject first cohort. General observations from the study: In vitro experiments confirmed that a few CMV-associated chains were specific for CMV antigens.

The TCR comes from a woman aged 18 to 35 in good health and CMV-seronegative. The source material was PBMCs. V and J are TRBV28 and TRBJ2-1; D gene ambiguous. CDR3 sequence: CASALVDEQFF. The CDR3 region has the DNA TGTGCCAGCGCCCTCGTAGATGAGCAGTTCTTC.